This entry is about one TCR beta chain. Its target is not known. Each single cDNA molecule received a unique molecular identifier. TCRdb analysed the 5' RACE reads with MiXCR anew, one entry per CDR3 protein. The repertoire holds some 57,000 distinct CDR3 sequences, with approximately 10% as singletons. This record comes from a study of early T cells in non-severe SARS-CoV-2 infection. Turning to the study itself: Chains stayed unpaired after sequencing of bulk RNA from unsorted whole blood. Study-level findings and limits: Missing private and CD4 specificities, VDJdb matching favored anti-spike CD8 responses.

The input for sequencing was whole blood, taken at baseline. This sequence was found in an adult who was a healthcare worker with PCR-confirmed SARS-CoV-2 infection or an uninfected control (not recorded which).

In DNA form, the CDR3 reads TGCAGTGCTAGCCCGGGGACAGGGGTCTACGAGCAGTACTTC. It encodes CSASPGTGVYEQYF. This rearrangement joins TRBV20-1 to TRBJ2-7; 10 bases line up with TRBD1. The germline V gene has CDR1 DFQATT and CDR2 SNEGSKA (reference sequence). This CDR3 has 14 amino acids. V dropped 3 bases and J dropped 3; count of bases not matched to a gene: 5.